The 14 T cell receptor beta chains below all came from one sample that was sequenced in a study of technical replicates of blood from a handful of donors. Produced via immunoSEQ multiplex PCR; TCRdb's table is partial and in-frame only. Of more than 75,000 clones in the sample, approximately 94% were seen once. Sequenced material: T cells isolated from PBMCs. Receptors originate from a human donor in good health.

With regard to this clone: This sample includes further DNA sequences coding for the same CDR3. This chain joins TRBV7-9 and TRBJ2-3; possibly TRBD2 for D (5 bases). Germline V gene sequence: CDR1 SEHNR, CDR2 FQNEAQ (reference sequence). The CDR3 totals 13 residues. The V end lost 4 bases, the J end lost 3 bases, and 8 bases lay between the germline ends. In DNA form, the CDR3 reads TGTGCCAGCAGCTCCTCGGGGACAGATACGCAGTATTTT. This sequence encodes CASSSSGTDTQYF.

V usage is TRBV11-1 and J usage is TRBJ2-7, with 9 nucleotides matching TRBD2. This CDR3 spans 14 amino acids. After removal of 0 bases from V and 6 bases from J, the junction contained 3 bases not matched to a gene. Germline V gene sequence: CDR1 SGHAT, CDR2 FQDESV (reference sequence). CDR3 protein: CASSLASGRFEQYF. The CDR3 nucleotides read TGTGCCAGCAGCTTAGCTAGCGGGAGATTCGAGCAGTACTTC. Using reference TRBV11-1 and TRBJ2-7 for the parts outside the CDR3, the full variable domain is EAEVAQSPRYKITEKSQAVAFWCDPISGHATLYWYRQILGQGPELLVQFQDESVVDDSQLPKDRFSAERLKGVDSTLKIQPAELGDSAMYLCASSLASGRFEQYFGPGTRLTVT.

The chain combines TRBV6-1 with TRBJ2-7; 12 bases agree with TRBD2. In germline, CDR1 is MNHNS, CDR2 SASEGT. V was pared by 8 bases and J by 3 bases, with 8 bases of the junction left unmatched. The CDR3 loop spans 15 amino acids. CDR3: CASGTGLAGFYEQYF. The CDR3 nucleotides are TGTGCCAGCGGGACTGGACTAGCGGGGTTCTACGAGCAGTACTTC.

The chain has TRBV28 and TRBJ2-1; 9 nucleotides line up with TRBD2. This CDR3 is built from 14 residues. Germline assignment: CDR1 MDHEN and CDR2 SYDVKM. Trimming at V came to 6 bases and at J to 7 bases, leaving 7 bases not matched to a gene. The CDR3, as DNA: TGTGCCAGCAGCGCAGCGGGAGGAAGGAATGAGCAGTTCTTC. It encodes CASSAAGGRNEQFF.

The chain carries TRBV10-3 and TRBJ1-2; weak D call: TRBD1 (5 bases). The CDR3 has 14 residues. Germline CDR1 and CDR2: ENHRY and SYGVKD. V was clipped by 7 bases and J by 6 bases, with 18 bases between them. CDR3 region: CAITDTGRGDGYTF. The CDR3 DNA reads as TGTGCCATCACGGACACCGGGAGGGGAGATGGCTACACCTTC.

This chain connects TRBV25-1 to TRBJ1-2; TRBD1 is a possible D gene (5 bases). Germline values: CDR1 MGHDK, CDR2 SYGVNS. This CDR3 spans 14 amino acids. Trimming left V 3 bases short and J 5 bases short, with 13 bases between. The CDR3 region is CASSDRTRTYGYTF. The CDR3 DNA sequence: TGTGCCAGCAGTGATAGGACCAGGACATATGGCTACACCTTC.

The CDR3 region has the DNA TGTGCCAGTAGTAGGCGGGAGGACCCGAATACATACACAGATACGCAGTATTTT. It translates to CASSRREDPNTYTDTQYF. The chain has TRBV19 and TRBJ2-3; TRBD2 matches 8 bases. Trimming removed 4 bases from V and 2 bases from J; junction bases left unmatched: 14. Germline values: CDR1 LNHDA, CDR2 SQIVND (reference sequence). The CDR3 sequence is 18 residues long.

This chain uses TRBV6-1 with TRBJ1-1; maybe TRBD1 (6 bases). CDR1 and CDR2 from the germline V gene are MNHNS and SASEGT. V lost 3 bases, J lost 6 bases, and 20 bases lay in between. The CDR3 has 16 residues. The CDR3 loop is CASSEIGGGFSPEAFF. CDR3 bases: TGTGCCAGCAGTGAGATAGGGGGGGGATTTAGCCCTGAAGCTTTCTTT.

The rearrangement links TRBV4-2 to TRBJ2-3; 12 nucleotides agree with TRBD2. Germline V CDR1 and CDR2: LGHNA, YNFKEQ. With V trimmed by 1 base and J by 4 bases, 6 bases remained unmatched. The CDR3 spans 17 residues. CDR3 loop: CASSQGLAGGPSDTQYF. CDR3 sequence (DNA): TGTGCCAGCAGCCAAGGGCTAGCGGGGGGGCCGTCAGATACGCAGTATTTT.

This clone showed up just once. The CDR3 reads CASSSSGAASSYEQYF. Written as DNA, the CDR3 is TGTGCCAGCTCCTCTAGCGGAGCTGCCTCCTCCTACGAGCAGTACTTC. The chain links TRBV19 to TRBJ2-7; TRBD2 aligns across 7 bases. The CDR3 spans 16 residues. Germline trimming cut 9 bases from V and 0 bases from J; bases unmatched to any gene: 14. Germline CDR1 LNHDA, CDR2 SQIVND (reference sequence).

This clone showed up just once. This chain connects TRBV6-4 to TRBJ2-1; TRBD2 aligns across 10 bases. Germline V gene lookup returns CDR1 MRHNA and CDR2 SNTAGT. The V and J ends lost 9 bases and 4 bases, in that order; junction bases with no gene match: 12. The CDR3 contains 16 residues. The CDR3 DNA follows: TGTGCCAGATCGCTAGCGGGGGACCTAATATACAATGAGCAGTTCTTC. It is translated as CARSLAGDLIYNEQFF.

The J gene is TRBJ2-2, the V gene TRBV28; D remains ambiguous. Trimming removed 10 bases at V and 4 bases at J, with 22 bases between. The germline gives CDR1 MDHEN, CDR2 SYDVKM. There are 16 residues in the CDR3. The CDR3 DNA reads TGTGCCACCGGATTTGGGCAGGTATCTCGCACCGGGGAGCTGTTTTTT. Translation: CATGFGQVSRTGELFF. The full variable domain, its missing parts supplied by reference TRBV28 and TRBJ2-2, is DVKVTQSSRYLVKRTGEKVFLECVQDMDHENMFWYRQDPGLGLRLIYFSYDVKMKEKGDIPEGYSVSREKKERFSLILESASTNQTSMYLCATGFGQVSRTGELFFGEGSRLTVL.

This clone came up once. The chain uses TRBV19 and TRBJ2-3, with a tentative D call TRBD1 (5 bases). The CDR3 consists of 15 residues. V lost 7 bases, J lost 2 bases, and 16 bases lay in between. The germline V gene encodes CDR1 LNHDA and CDR2 SQIVND (reference sequence). The CDR3 loop reads CASNSRVGATDTQYF. The CDR3 region has the DNA TGTGCCAGTAATTCCAGGGTTGGGGCCACAGATACGCAGTATTTT.

The V call is TRBV10-3, the J call TRBJ2-7, with 7 bases aligning to TRBD1. This CDR3 has 13 residues. Germline V gene sequence: CDR1 ENHRY, CDR2 SYGVKD. Germline trimming cut 5 bases from V and 2 bases from J; bases unmatched to any gene: 3. CDR3 region: CAISPGQTYEQYF. CDR3 nucleotides: TGTGCCATCAGTCCGGGACAGACCTACGAGCAGTACTTC.